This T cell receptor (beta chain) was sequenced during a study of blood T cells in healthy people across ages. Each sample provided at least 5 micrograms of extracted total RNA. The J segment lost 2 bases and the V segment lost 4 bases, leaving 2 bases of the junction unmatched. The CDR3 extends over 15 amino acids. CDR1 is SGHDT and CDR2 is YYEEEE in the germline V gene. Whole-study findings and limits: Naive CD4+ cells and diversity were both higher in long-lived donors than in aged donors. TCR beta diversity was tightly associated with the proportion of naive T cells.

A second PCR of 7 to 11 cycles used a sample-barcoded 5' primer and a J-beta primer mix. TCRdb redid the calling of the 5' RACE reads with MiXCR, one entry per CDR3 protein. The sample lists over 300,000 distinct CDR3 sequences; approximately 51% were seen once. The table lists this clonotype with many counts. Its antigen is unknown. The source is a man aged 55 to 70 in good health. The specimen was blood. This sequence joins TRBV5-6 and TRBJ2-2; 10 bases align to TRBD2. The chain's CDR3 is CASSGLAVNTGELFF. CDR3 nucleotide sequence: TGTGCCAGCAGCGGACTAGCGGTAAACACCGGGGAGCTGTTTTTT.